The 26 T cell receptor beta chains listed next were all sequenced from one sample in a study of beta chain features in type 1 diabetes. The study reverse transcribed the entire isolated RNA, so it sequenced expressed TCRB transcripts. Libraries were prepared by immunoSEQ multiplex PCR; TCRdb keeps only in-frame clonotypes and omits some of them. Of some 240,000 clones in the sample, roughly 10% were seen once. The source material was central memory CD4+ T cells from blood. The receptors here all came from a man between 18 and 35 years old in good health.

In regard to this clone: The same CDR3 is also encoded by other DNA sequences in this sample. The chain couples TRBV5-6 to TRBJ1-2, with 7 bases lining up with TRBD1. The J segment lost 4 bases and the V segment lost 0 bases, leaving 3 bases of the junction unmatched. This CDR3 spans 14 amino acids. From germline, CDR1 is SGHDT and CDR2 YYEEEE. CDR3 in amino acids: CASSLEGQTYGYTF. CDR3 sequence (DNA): TGTGCCAGCAGCTTGGAGGGACAGACCTATGGCTACACCTTC.

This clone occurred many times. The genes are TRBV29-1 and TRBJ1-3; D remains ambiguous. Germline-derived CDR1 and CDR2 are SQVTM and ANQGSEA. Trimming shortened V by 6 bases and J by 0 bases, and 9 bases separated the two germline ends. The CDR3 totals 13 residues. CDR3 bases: TGCAGCGTGATGGGATTCTCTGGAAACACCATATATTTT. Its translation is CSVMGFSGNTIYF.

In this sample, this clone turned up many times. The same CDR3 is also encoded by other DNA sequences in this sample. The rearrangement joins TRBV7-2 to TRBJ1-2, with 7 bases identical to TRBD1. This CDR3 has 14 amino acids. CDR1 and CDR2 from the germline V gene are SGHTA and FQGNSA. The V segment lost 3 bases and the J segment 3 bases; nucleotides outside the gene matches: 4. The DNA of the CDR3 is TGTGCCAGCAGCTTCCTCCAGGGGGACTATGGCTACACCTTC. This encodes CASSFLQGDYGYTF.

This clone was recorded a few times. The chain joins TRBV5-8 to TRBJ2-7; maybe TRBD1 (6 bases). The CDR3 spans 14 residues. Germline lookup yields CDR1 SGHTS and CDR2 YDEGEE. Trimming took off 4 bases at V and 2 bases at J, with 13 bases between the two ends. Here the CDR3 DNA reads TGTGCCAGCAGCAGATACAGGGAAACCTACGAGCAGTACTTC. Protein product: CASSRYRETYEQYF.

This CDR3 reads CAWSFWTSNQPQHF. CDR3 in DNA: TGTGCCTGGAGTTTCTGGACCAGCAATCAGCCCCAGCATTTT. This chain links TRBV30 with TRBJ1-5, with D unclear. V was cut by 2 bases and J by 1 base, with 9 bases left in between. Per germline, CDR1 GTSNPN and CDR2 SVGIG (reference sequence). CDR3 length equals 14 residues.

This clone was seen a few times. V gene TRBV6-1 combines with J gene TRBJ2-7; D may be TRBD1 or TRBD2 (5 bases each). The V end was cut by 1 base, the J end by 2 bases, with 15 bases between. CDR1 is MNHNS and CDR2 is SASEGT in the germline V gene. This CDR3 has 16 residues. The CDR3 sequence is CASSEGWGRTAYEQYF. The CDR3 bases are TGTGCCAGCAGTGAAGGCTGGGGGAGAACGGCCTACGAGCAGTACTTC.

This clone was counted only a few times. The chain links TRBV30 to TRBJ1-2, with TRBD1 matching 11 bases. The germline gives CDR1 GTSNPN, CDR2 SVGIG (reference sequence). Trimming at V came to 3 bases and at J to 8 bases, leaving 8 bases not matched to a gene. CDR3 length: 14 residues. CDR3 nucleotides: TGTGCCTGGAGGGCCCAGGGACAGGGGGTGGGCTACACCTTC. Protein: CAWRAQGQGVGYTF.

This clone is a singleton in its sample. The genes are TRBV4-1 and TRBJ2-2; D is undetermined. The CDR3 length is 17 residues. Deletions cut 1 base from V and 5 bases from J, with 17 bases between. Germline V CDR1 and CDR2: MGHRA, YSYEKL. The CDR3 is CASSQGYRALATGELFF. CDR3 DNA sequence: TGCGCCAGCAGCCAAGGGTATAGGGCGTTGGCAACCGGGGAGCTGTTTTTT.

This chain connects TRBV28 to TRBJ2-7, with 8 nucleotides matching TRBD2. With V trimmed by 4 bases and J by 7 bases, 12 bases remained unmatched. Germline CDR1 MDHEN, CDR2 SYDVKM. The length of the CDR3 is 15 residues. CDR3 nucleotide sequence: TGTGCCAGCAGTTCCCCCGGGAGGGTAGTTAATGAGCAGTACTTC. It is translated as CASSSPGRVVNEQYF.

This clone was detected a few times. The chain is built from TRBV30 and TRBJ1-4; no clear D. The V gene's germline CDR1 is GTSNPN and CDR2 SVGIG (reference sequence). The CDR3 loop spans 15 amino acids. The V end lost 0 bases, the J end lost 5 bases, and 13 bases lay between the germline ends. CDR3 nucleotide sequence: TGTGCCTGGAGTGTACTGTCCGCTCGAAATGAAAAACTGTTTTTT. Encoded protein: CAWSVLSARNEKLFF.

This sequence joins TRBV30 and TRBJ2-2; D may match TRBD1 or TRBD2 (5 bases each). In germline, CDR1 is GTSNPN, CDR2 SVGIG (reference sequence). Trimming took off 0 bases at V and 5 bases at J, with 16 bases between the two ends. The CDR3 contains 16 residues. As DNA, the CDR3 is TGTGCCTGGAGTGTACTACGGCAGAGGGGTACCGGGGAGCTGTTTTTT. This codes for CAWSVLRQRGTGELFF.

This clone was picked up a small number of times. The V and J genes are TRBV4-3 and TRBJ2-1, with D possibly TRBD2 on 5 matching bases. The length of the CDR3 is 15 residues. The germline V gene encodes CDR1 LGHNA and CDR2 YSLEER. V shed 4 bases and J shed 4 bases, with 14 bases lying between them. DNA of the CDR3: TGCGCCAGCAGCCGAAGACCAGCGGAATACAATGAGCAGTTCTTC. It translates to CASSRRPAEYNEQFF.

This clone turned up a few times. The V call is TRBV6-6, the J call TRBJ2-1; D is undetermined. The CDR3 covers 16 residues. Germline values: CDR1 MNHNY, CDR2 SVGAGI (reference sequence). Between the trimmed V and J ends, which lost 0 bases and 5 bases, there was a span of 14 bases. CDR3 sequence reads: CASSYSVRVGDNEQFF. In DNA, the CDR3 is TGTGCCAGCAGTTACTCGGTCCGGGTTGGAGACAATGAGCAGTTCTTC.

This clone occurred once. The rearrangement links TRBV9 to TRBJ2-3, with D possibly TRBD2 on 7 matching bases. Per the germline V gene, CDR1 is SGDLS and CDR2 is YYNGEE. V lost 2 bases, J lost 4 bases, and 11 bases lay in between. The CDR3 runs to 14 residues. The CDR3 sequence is CASSVGGGADTQYF. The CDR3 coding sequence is TGTGCCAGCAGCGTGGGAGGGGGAGCAGATACGCAGTATTTT.

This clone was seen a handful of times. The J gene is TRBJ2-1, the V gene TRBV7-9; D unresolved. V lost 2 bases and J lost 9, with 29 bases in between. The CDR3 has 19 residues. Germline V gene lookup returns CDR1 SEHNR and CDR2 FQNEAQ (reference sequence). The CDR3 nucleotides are TGTGCCAGCAGCTTACCGGTAAATTGGGCCTTGGCTATGGGTAGTGAGCAGTTCTTC. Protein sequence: CASSLPVNWALAMGSEQFF.

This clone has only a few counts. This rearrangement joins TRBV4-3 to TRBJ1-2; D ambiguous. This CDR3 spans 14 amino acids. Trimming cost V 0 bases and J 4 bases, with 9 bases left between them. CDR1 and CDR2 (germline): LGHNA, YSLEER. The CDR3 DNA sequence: TGCGCCAGCAGCCAAGATTTCGGATCCTATGGCTACACCTTC. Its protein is CASSQDFGSYGYTF.

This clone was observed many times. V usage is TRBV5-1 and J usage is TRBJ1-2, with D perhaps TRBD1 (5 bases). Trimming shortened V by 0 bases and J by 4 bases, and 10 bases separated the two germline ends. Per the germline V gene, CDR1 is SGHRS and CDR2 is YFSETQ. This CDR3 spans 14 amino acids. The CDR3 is CASSLAGRAYGYTF. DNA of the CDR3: TGCGCCAGCAGCTTGGCCGGCAGGGCCTATGGCTACACCTTC.

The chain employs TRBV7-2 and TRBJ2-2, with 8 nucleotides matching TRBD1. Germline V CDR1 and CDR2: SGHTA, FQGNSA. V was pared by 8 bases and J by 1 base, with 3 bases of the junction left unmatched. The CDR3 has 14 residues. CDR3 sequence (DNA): TGTGCCAGCGACAGGGGCCGGAACACCGGGGAGCTGTTTTTT. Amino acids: CASDRGRNTGELFF.

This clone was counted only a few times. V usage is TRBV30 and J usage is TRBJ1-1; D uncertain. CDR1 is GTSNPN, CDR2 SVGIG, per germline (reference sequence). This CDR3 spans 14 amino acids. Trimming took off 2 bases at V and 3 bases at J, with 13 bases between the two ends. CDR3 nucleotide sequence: TGTGCCTGGAGTTCAACGAGCTTTTACACTGAAGCTTTCTTT. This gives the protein CAWSSTSFYTEAFF.

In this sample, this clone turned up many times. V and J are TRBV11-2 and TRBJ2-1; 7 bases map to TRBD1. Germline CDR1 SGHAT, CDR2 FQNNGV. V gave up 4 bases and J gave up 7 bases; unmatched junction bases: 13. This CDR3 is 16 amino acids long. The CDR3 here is CASSYRGSGMKNEQFF. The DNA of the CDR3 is TGTGCCAGCAGCTACAGGGGAAGTGGTATGAAGAATGAGCAGTTCTTC. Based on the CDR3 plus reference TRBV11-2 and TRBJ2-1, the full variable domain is EAGVAQSPRYKIIEKRQSVAFWCNPISGHATLYWYQQILGQGPKLLIQFQNNGVVDDSQLPKDRFSAERLKGVDSTLKIQPAKLEDSAVYLCASSYRGSGMKNEQFFGPGTRLTVL.

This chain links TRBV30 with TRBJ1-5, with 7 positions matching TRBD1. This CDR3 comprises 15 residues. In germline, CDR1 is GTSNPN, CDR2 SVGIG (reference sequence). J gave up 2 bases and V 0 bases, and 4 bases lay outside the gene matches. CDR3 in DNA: TGTGCCTGGAGTGTACAGGGGTGGGGCAATCAGCCCCAGCATTTT. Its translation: CAWSVQGWGNQPQHF.

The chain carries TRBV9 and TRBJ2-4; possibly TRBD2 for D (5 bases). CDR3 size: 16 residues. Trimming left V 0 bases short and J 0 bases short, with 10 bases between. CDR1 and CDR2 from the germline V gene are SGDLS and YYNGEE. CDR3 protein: CASSVGEGLAKNIQYF. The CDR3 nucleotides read TGTGCCAGCAGCGTAGGGGAAGGACTAGCCAAAAACATTCAGTACTTC.

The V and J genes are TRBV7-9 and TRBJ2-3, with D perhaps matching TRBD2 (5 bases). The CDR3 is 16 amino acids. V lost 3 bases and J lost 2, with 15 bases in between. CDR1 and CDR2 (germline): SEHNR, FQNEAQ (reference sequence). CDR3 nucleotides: TGTGCCAGCAGCTTTCTGGGGAGCATTTTCACAGATACGCAGTATTTT. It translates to CASSFLGSIFTDTQYF.

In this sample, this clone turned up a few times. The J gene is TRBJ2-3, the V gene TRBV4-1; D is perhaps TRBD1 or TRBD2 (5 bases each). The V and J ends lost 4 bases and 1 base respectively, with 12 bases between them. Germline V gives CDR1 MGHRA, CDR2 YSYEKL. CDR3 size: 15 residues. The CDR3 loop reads CASSPSGQGTDTQYF. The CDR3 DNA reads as TGCGCCAGCAGCCCTTCGGGGCAGGGCACAGATACGCAGTATTTT.

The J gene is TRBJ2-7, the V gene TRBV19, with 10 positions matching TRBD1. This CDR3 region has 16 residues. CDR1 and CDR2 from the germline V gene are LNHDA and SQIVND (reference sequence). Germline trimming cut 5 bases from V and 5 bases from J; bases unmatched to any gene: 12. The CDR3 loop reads CASSLRFGTGDHEQYF. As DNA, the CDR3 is TGTGCCAGTAGTCTCCGATTTGGGACAGGGGATCACGAGCAGTACTTC.

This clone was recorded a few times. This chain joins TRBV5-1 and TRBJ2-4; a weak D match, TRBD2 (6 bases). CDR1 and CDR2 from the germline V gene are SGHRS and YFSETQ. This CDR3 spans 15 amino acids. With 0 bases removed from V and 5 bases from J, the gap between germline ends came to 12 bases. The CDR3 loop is CASSLDPGTQNIQYF. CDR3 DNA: TGCGCCAGCAGCTTGGATCCAGGGACTCAAAACATTCAGTACTTC.